This T cell receptor (beta chain) came from a study of neurological immune-mediated disorders. The sample holds many counts of this clonotype. TCRdb reanalysed the 5' RACE reads using MiXCR and keeps one entry per CDR3 protein. The table lists tens of thousands of distinct CDR3 sequences, roughly 5.5% of them singletons. This CDR3 is 15 amino acids long. V lost 1 base, J lost 3 bases, and 10 bases lay in between. CDR1 SGHRS and CDR2 YFSETQ come from the germline V gene. Source material: PBMCs. This TCR derives from a man between 18 and 35 years old with multiple sclerosis. V is TRBV5-1 and J is TRBJ2-2, with D uncertain. As DNA, the CDR3 is TGCGCCAGCAGCTTGAGGGCGAGCTACACCGGGGAGCTGTTTTTT. Its translation is CASSLRASYTGELFF.